This T cell receptor beta chain was recovered during a study of identical twins. TCRdb ran MiXCR on the 5' RACE reads and lists one entry per CDR3 protein. The sample contains some 260,000 distinct CDR3 sequences, about an eighth of which appear only once. This CDR3 has 16 residues. Losses at the gene ends were 3 bases for V and 5 bases for J; bases not matched to a gene: 5. Looked up from germline, CDR1 is KGHSH and CDR2 is LQKENI. Study-level points and caveats: Weaker excess sharing between twins was seen in beta out-of-frame sequences. Cord blood's abundant beta clonotypes had fewer insertions, unlike memory repertoires. A partial confounding effect on zero-insertion analyses could come from invariant MAIT and iNKT cells.

This clonotype was seen only a few times. As yet, its antigen is unknown. The sequence was obtained from a woman under 30 in good health. The V gene is TRBV18, the J gene TRBJ2-5, with 14 bases that match TRBD2. Sequencing used memory (CD45RO+) T cells sorted from blood. The CDR3 loop reads CASSPGLAGAGETQYF. The CDR3 DNA reads TGTGCCAGCTCACCGGGACTAGCGGGAGCTGGGGAGACCCAGTACTTC.